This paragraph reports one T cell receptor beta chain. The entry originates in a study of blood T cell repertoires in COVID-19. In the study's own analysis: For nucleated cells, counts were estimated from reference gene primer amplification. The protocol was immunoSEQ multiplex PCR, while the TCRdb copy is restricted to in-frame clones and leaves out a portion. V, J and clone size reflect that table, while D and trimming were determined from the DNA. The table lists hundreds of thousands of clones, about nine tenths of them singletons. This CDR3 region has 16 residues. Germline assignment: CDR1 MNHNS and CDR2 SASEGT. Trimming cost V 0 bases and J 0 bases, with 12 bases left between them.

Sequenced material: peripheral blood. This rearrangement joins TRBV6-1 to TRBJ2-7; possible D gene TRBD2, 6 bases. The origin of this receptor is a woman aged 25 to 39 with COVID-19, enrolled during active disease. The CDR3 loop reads CASSEAWAGYSYEQYF. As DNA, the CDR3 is TGTGCCAGCAGTGAAGCGTGGGCGGGGTACTCCTACGAGCAGTACTTC.